This TCR beta chain was captured in a study of CD4 T cells in relation to SARS-CoV-2 and coronaviruses. Study at large: Negative control cultures got HIV-1 Nef peptides or no peptide.

Sequenced by immunoSEQ multiplex PCR; TCRdb stores in-frame clones only, minus some. The top ten clones hold approximately 19% of a sample with around 20,000 clones, roughly 78% of them seen once. CD4+ T cells from unexposed donors were obtained before the COVID-19 pandemic (2011-2018). The cells were cultured for approximately ten days before CD4+ T cells were isolated. This CDR3 comprises 14 residues. Germline CDR1 is SNHLY and CDR2 is FYNNEI. V was clipped by 6 bases and J by 3 bases, with 15 bases between them. This clone showed up just a few times. Its antigen is still unknown. The rearrangement uses TRBV2 and TRBJ2-7, with D unresolved. The sequenced sample was CD4+ T cells from PBMCs, cultured in vitro. This sequence was found in a human donor in good health. CDR3: CASRAYTTNYEQYF. The CDR3 DNA reads as TGTGCCAGCAGGGCATATACTACAAACTACGAGCAGTACTTC.